This entry lists 27 T cell receptor beta chains sequenced from one sample in a study of cytomegalovirus exposure and HLA in healthy donors. PCR was performed using 60 Vbeta and 13 Jbeta primers. Assay: immunoSEQ multiplex PCR; the TCRdb copy retains only in-frame clones and omits some. The sample lists around 200,000 clones; over 75% were seen once. The source material was PBMCs. These receptors originate from a woman in her fifties or sixties in good health and CMV-seronegative.

This clone appeared once. The chain joins TRBV7-2 to TRBJ2-7; 10 nucleotides agree with TRBD2. From germline, CDR1 is SGHTA and CDR2 FQGNSA. J lost 2 bases, V lost 5 bases, and 9 bases had no gene match. CDR3 length: 16 residues. CDR3 sequence: CASSPQGAGGPYEQYF. CDR3 in DNA: TGTGCCAGCAGCCCGCAGGGAGCGGGAGGGCCCTACGAGCAGTACTTC.

This sequence joins TRBV9 and TRBJ2-3; 9 positions agree with TRBD1. V lost 3 bases to trimming and J lost 1 base; unmatched junction nucleotides: 6. Germline CDR1 is SGDLS and CDR2 is YYNGEE. This CDR3 has 16 residues. The CDR3 sequence is CASSASRDRGTDTQYF. In DNA form, the CDR3 reads TGTGCCAGCAGCGCCTCCCGGGACAGGGGCACAGATACGCAGTATTTT.

V and J are TRBV19 and TRBJ1-2, with 9 bases identical to TRBD1. V dropped 5 bases and J dropped 4; count of bases not matched to a gene: 8. Germline CDR1 LNHDA, CDR2 SQIVND (reference sequence). This CDR3 contains 15 residues. The CDR3 DNA sequence: TGTGCCAGTAGTGGATACAGGGGGCAGGGCTATGGCTACACCTTC. Encoded protein: CASSGYRGQGYGYTF.

The rearrangement uses TRBV9 and TRBJ1-1, with TRBD1 as a possible D gene (6 bases). CDR3 size: 14 residues. V lost 3 bases, J lost 3 bases, and 12 bases lay in between. CDR1 is SGDLS and CDR2 is YYNGEE in the germline V gene. CDR3 coding DNA: TGTGCCAGCAGCGCACAGGGTGGGGACACTGAAGCTTTCTTT. This gives the protein CASSAQGGDTEAFF.

The chain is built from TRBV27 and TRBJ2-4; TRBD2 matches 10 bases. CDR3 length equals 21 residues. V was pared by 5 bases and J by 0 bases, with 19 bases of the junction left unmatched. Germline loops: CDR1 MNHEY, CDR2 SMNVEV (reference sequence). The CDR3 nucleotides are TGTGCCAGCAGTCCCCTCTCTAGCGGGGGTAGGGGGACGATAGCCAAAAACATTCAGTACTTC. The encoded protein is CASSPLSSGGRGTIAKNIQYF.

The chain couples TRBV9 to TRBJ1-1, with TRBD1 matching 7 bases. The CDR3 sequence is 15 residues long. V lost 3 bases to trimming and J lost 6 bases; unmatched junction nucleotides: 11. Germline V lookup: CDR1 SGDLS, CDR2 YYNGEE. DNA for the CDR3: TGTGCCAGCAGCGATTCCGGGACAGCTGTCGCTGAAGCTTTCTTT. Translation gives CASSDSGTAVAEAFF.

V usage is TRBV19 and J usage is TRBJ2-5; 10 bases align to TRBD2. The tail of the sequence fits TRBJ2-7 better, so the J call may be wrong. CDR1 LNHDA and CDR2 SQIVND come from the germline V gene (reference sequence). The CDR3 extends over 17 amino acids. The CDR3 is CASSMGLAGALLLEQYF. CDR3 bases: TGTGCCAGTAGTATGGGGCTAGCGGGAGCACTACTCCTCGAGCAGTACTTC.

The genes are TRBV7-8 and TRBJ2-3; 9 bases are shared with TRBD1. CDR1 is SGHVS, CDR2 FQNEAQ, per germline. V shed 5 bases and J 6 bases; nucleotides not matched to a gene: 3. The CDR3 totals 13 residues. The chain's CDR3 is CASSRDRADTQYF. The CDR3 DNA sequence: TGTGCCAGCAGCCGGGACAGGGCGGATACGCAGTATTTT.

This rearrangement joins TRBV18 to TRBJ2-5; TRBD1 matches at 7 bases. The DNA end favors TRBJ2-7, so the J call may be wrong. Germline V gene lookup returns CDR1 KGHSH and CDR2 LQKENI. The CDR3 covers 13 residues. The CDR3 sequence: CASSSGQYYEQYF. The DNA for the CDR3 is TGTGCCAGCTCATCGGGACAGTACTACGAGCAGTACTTC.

The chain has TRBV28 and TRBJ1-2; perhaps TRBD1 as D (6 bases). Trimming left V 5 bases short and J 0 bases short, with 10 bases between. In germline, CDR1 is MDHEN, CDR2 SYDVKM. CDR3 length: 14 amino acids. The CDR3 nucleotides read TGTGCCAGCAGTGGCGACAGGACTAACTATGGCTACACCTTC. Translated, it gives CASSGDRTNYGYTF.

By sample share, this clone is medium-sized. The chain couples TRBV10-1 to TRBJ2-5; possible D gene TRBD2, 5 bases. Deletions cut 2 bases from V and 1 base from J, with 8 bases between. The CDR3 has 14 residues. Germline V gives CDR1 WNHNN, CDR2 SYGVQD (reference sequence). CDR3 loop: CASSEKEAQETQYF. The CDR3 DNA sequence: TGCGCCAGCAGTGAGAAGGAGGCCCAAGAGACCCAGTACTTC.

About this clone itself: Other DNA sequences from this sample encode an identical CDR3 as well. This sequence joins TRBV5-1 and TRBJ2-7; unclear D gene. Trimming removed 0 bases from V and 0 bases from J, with 7 bases in between. The CDR3 is 14 residues long. The germline gives CDR1 SGHRS, CDR2 YFSETQ. The CDR3 here is CASSLGGSSYEQYF. DNA of the CDR3: TGCGCCAGCAGCTTGGGCGGATCCTCCTACGAGCAGTACTTC.

The chain carries TRBV28 and TRBJ2-1; 13 bases match TRBD2. This CDR3 contains 19 residues. V shed 6 bases, J shed 6 bases, and the junction held 17 bases outside the gene matches. From germline, CDR1 is MDHEN and CDR2 SYDVKM. CDR3 sequence: CASSPGLAGRTIWANEQFF. CDR3 DNA sequence: TGTGCCAGCAGCCCGGGACTAGCGGGGCGGACAATCTGGGCCAATGAGCAGTTCTTC. The variable domain in full, with the rest retrieved from reference TRBV28 and TRBJ2-1, is DVKVTQSSRYLVKRTGEKVFLECVQDMDHENMFWYRQDPGLGLRLIYFSYDVKMKEKGDIPEGYSVSREKKERFSLILESASTNQTSMYLCASSPGLAGRTIWANEQFFGPGTRLTVL.

This clone was found a few times. Other nucleotide sequences in the sample specify the same CDR3. The rearrangement links TRBV6-5 to TRBJ2-2, with TRBD1 matching 9 bases. The CDR3 is 15 amino acids. Trimming took 2 bases from V and 5 from J; bases not matched to a gene: 3. Germline loops: CDR1 MNHEY, CDR2 SVGAGI. The DNA of the CDR3 is TGTGCCAGCAGTTACCCGGGACAGGGAACCGGGGAGCTGTTTTTT. Its translation is CASSYPGQGTGELFF.

In regard to this clone: The same CDR3 arises from other DNA sequences in this sample as well. The genes are TRBV28 and TRBJ2-7; TRBD1 aligns across 9 bases. V shed 10 bases and J 0 bases; nucleotides not matched to a gene: 7. The CDR3 spans 14 residues. CDR1 is MDHEN and CDR2 is SYDVKM in the germline V gene. CDR3 DNA: TGTGCCACCGGACAGGGGCCGAGCTCCTACGAGCAGTACTTC. Amino acids: CATGQGPSSYEQYF.

The chain employs TRBV9 and TRBJ2-5; TRBD2 agrees at 13 bases. The germline gives CDR1 SGDLS, CDR2 YYNGEE. This CDR3 is built from 16 residues. The trim removed 4 bases at V and 5 bases at J, leaving 8 bases unmatched. The CDR3: CASSTRTSGRRETQYF. The CDR3, as DNA: TGTGCCAGCAGCACCCGGACTAGCGGGAGAAGGGAGACCCAGTACTTC.

The CDR3 bases are TGTGCCATCCAGGGGGGAGTAGAAGAAAAACTGTTTTTT. This sequence encodes CAIQGGVEEKLFF. The chain carries TRBV10-3 and TRBJ1-4; 7 positions agree with TRBD1. The J segment lost 8 bases and the V segment lost 8 bases, leaving 8 bases of the junction unmatched. This CDR3 has 13 residues. Germline-derived CDR1 and CDR2 are ENHRY and SYGVKD.

The count of this clone is one. The rearrangement uses TRBV6-5 and TRBJ1-1; D is possibly TRBD1 (5 bases). The CDR3 covers 14 residues. V shed 8 bases and J shed 0 bases, with 13 bases lying between them. The germline CDR1 and CDR2 sequences are MNHEY and SVGAGI. This chain's CDR3 is CASHLGGLNTEAFF. CDR3 DNA: TGTGCCAGCCACTTGGGGGGGTTGAACACTGAAGCTTTCTTT.

CDR3 sequence (DNA): TGTGCCATCAGTTTGGGGGGCTACGAGCAGTACTTC. Protein product: CAISLGGYEQYF. The chain couples TRBV10-3 to TRBJ2-7; D may be TRBD2 (6 bases). The CDR3 length is 12 residues. Germline CDR1 reads ENHRY; CDR2 reads SYGVKD. Trimming pared 5 bases from V and 3 bases from J, leaving 8 bases between.

The chain links TRBV20-1 to TRBJ2-1, with D hard to call. The CDR3 consists of 11 residues. CDR1 is DFQATT, CDR2 SNEGSKA, per germline (reference sequence). V lost 3 bases and J 11 bases, leaving 11 bases between the germline ends. The CDR3 protein is CSASQARQQFF. DNA for the CDR3: TGCAGTGCTAGTCAGGCCCGCCAGCAGTTCTTC.

Only a few counts were recorded for this clone. This chain links TRBV5-6 with TRBJ1-2; TRBD1 might be the D (6 bases). From germline, CDR1 is SGHDT and CDR2 YYEEEE. The CDR3 consists of 13 residues. Trimming took off 4 bases at V and 4 bases at J, with 11 bases between the two ends. This CDR3 reads CASSHGGAYGYTF. CDR3 DNA sequence: TGTGCCAGCAGCCATGGGGGGGCCTATGGCTACACCTTC.

In the case of this clone: An end of the junction differs from the germline gene, which may be a read error. The V call is TRBV7-9, the J call TRBJ2-1, with D maybe TRBD1 (5 bases). Germline-derived CDR1 and CDR2 are SEHNR and FQNEAQ (reference sequence). The CDR3 runs 13 residues. The CDR3 loop is CSSSFRQHNEQFF. CDR3 bases: TGTTCCAGCAGCTTTAGACAGCACAATGAGCAGTTCTTC.

This rearrangement joins TRBV6-5 to TRBJ2-7; weak D call: TRBD2 (5 bases). V shed 2 bases and J shed 3 bases, with 8 bases lying between them. The CDR3 totals 13 residues. Germline V gene sequence: CDR1 MNHEY, CDR2 SVGAGI. The CDR3: CASSYERNYEQYF. CDR3 in DNA: TGTGCCAGCAGTTACGAGCGGAACTACGAGCAGTACTTC.

The chain has TRBV7-9 and TRBJ2-1; 10 bases match TRBD1. CDR3 length: 14 amino acids. J was trimmed by 6 bases and V by 9 bases; bases with no gene match: 8. Germline V gives CDR1 SEHNR, CDR2 FQNEAQ (reference sequence). CDR3 sequence reads: CASVGQGFFNEQFF. The CDR3 bases are TGTGCCAGTGTGGGACAGGGGTTTTTCAATGAGCAGTTCTTC.

The genes are TRBV14 and TRBJ2-7, with 7 bases aligning to TRBD1. The junction had 8 bases not matched to a gene; V was cut back by 3 bases and J by 3 bases. Germline loops: CDR1 SGHDN, CDR2 FVKESK. The CDR3 is made up of 15 amino acids. The CDR3 loop is CASSHRGIGDYEQYF. CDR3 coding DNA: TGTGCCAGCAGCCACAGGGGGATCGGCGACTACGAGCAGTACTTC. Full variable domain (remainder filled in from reference TRBV14 and TRBJ2-7): EAGVTQFPSHSVIEKGQTVTLRCDPISGHDNLYWYRRVMGKEIKFLLHFVKESKQDESGMPNNRFLAERTGGTYSTLKVQPAELEDSGVYFCASSHRGIGDYEQYFGPGTRLTVT.

The chain joins TRBV4-2 to TRBJ2-3; TRBD2 aligns across 10 bases. The CDR3 totals 20 residues. V lost 0 bases to trimming and J lost 4 bases; unmatched junction nucleotides: 16. Germline V gene data show CDR1 as LGHNA and CDR2 as YNFKEQ. CDR3 sequence: CASSQEQAGGKYRVADTQYF. DNA for the CDR3: TGTGCCAGCAGCCAAGAGCAAGCGGGAGGGAAGTATCGAGTCGCAGATACGCAGTATTTT.

V and J are TRBV28 and TRBJ2-6, with D hard to call. Germline lookup yields CDR1 MDHEN and CDR2 SYDVKM. Deletions cut 7 bases from V and 0 bases from J, with 7 bases between. The CDR3 has 14 amino acids. CDR3 DNA sequence: TGTGCCAGCATGGAGAGCTCTGGGGCCAACGTCCTGACTTTC. Translating gives CASMESSGANVLTF. The variable domain in full, with the rest retrieved from reference TRBV28 and TRBJ2-6, is DVKVTQSSRYLVKRTGEKVFLECVQDMDHENMFWYRQDPGLGLRLIYFSYDVKMKEKGDIPEGYSVSREKKERFSLILESASTNQTSMYLCASMESSGANVLTFGAGSRLTVL.